Presented here are 18 T cell receptor beta chains from one specimen sequenced in a study of blood T cells in healthy people across ages. Combining a sample-barcoded 5' primer with a J-beta primer mix, a second PCR ran for roughly 6 to 11 cycles. TCRdb re-called the 5' RACE reads through MiXCR, storing one row per CDR3 protein. The table shows 850,000 to 1,100,000 distinct CDR3 sequences, with 35% to 40% occurring only once. Sequencing was done on a sample of blood. These receptors all come from a young man in good health.

The V and J genes are TRBV12-3 or TRBV12-4 and TRBJ1-5; D might be TRBD1 (5 bases). This CDR3 spans 15 amino acids. V lost 6 bases and J lost 2, with 14 bases in between. The CDR3 sequence is CASSLGPLGNQPQHF. The CDR3 nucleotides read TGTGCCAGCAGCCTGGGACCCCTAGGCAATCAGCCCCAGCATTTT.

The chain couples TRBV10-3 to TRBJ2-2, with D perhaps matching TRBD1 or TRBD2 (7 bases each). Germline V lookup: CDR1 ENHRY, CDR2 SYGVKD. V was shortened by 6 bases and J by 3 bases, with 29 bases between the two germline ends. This CDR3 is built from 20 residues. The DNA for the CDR3 is TGTGCCATCAGCGCAGGGGGGGACTATGCCGACGGTGATGACACCGGGGAGCTGTTTTTT. Its protein product is CAISAGGDYADGDDTGELFF.

V is TRBV7-2 and J is TRBJ2-7, with 11 bases matching TRBD2. This CDR3 region has 16 residues. Germline CDR1 SGHTA, CDR2 FQGNSA. Trimming cost V 4 bases and J 7 bases; bases outside gene matches: 12. The CDR3 sequence is CASSSSSGGASFEQYF. As DNA, the CDR3 is TGTGCCAGCAGCTCAAGTAGCGGGGGGGCGAGTTTTGAGCAGTACTTC.

The chain combines TRBV11-2 with TRBJ2-2, with a possible D match to TRBD2 (5 bases). Trimming pared 3 bases from V and 7 bases from J, leaving 6 bases between. Germline values: CDR1 SGHAT, CDR2 FQNNGV. The CDR3 is 12 amino acids. The CDR3 protein is CASSLRVGELFF. CDR3 DNA sequence: TGTGCCAGCAGCTTGAGGGTCGGGGAGCTGTTTTTT.

This rearrangement joins TRBV7-2 to TRBJ2-5; D is possibly TRBD1 or TRBD2 (5 bases each). The J call may not be correct, given that the DNA end is closer to TRBJ2-7. Germline assignment: CDR1 SGHTA and CDR2 FQGNSA. CDR3 size: 16 residues. The CDR3, as DNA: TGTGCCAGCAGCTTAGACCCCGGGGCTAGCAGGTTCGAGCAGTACTTC. Its protein is CASSLDPGASRFEQYF.

This clonotype showed up just a few times. The chain joins TRBV20-1 to TRBJ1-2, with TRBD1 identical over 8 bases. V lost 1 base, J lost 8 bases, and 9 bases stayed unmatched. From germline, CDR1 is DFQATT and CDR2 SNEGSKA (reference sequence). The CDR3 runs 14 residues. The CDR3 sequence is CSARGGQGARGYTF. In nucleotides, the CDR3 is TGCAGTGCTAGAGGAGGGCAGGGGGCGCGAGGCTACACCTTC.

V usage is TRBV12-5 and J usage is TRBJ2-5; TRBD2 is a possible D gene (7 bases). This CDR3 region has 14 residues. Looked up from germline, CDR1 is LGHNT and CDR2 is FRNRAP. The V end was cut by 6 bases, the J end by 2 bases, with 13 bases between. CDR3 nucleotide sequence: TGTGCTAGTGGACCCGGGGGGCCACAAGAGACCCAGTACTTC. This sequence encodes CASGPGGPQETQYF.

This clonotype has ten or more counts. The V and J genes are TRBV12-3 or TRBV12-4 and TRBJ1-4, with 9 nucleotides matching TRBD1. The CDR3 is made up of 13 amino acids. Losses at the gene ends were 7 bases for V and 4 bases for J; bases not matched to a gene: 1. In DNA, the CDR3 is TGTGCCAGCACGGACAGGGGTAATGAAAAACTGTTTTTT. Amino acids: CASTDRGNEKLFF.

This rearrangement joins TRBV24-1 to TRBJ2-1, with D possibly being TRBD1 (5 bases). Trimming took 0 bases from V and 7 from J, leaving 12 bases between them. The length of the CDR3 is 15 residues. The V gene's germline CDR1 is KGHDR and CDR2 SFDVKD. The CDR3 is CATSDLHAGANEQFF. The DNA for the CDR3 is TGTGCCACCAGTGATTTGCACGCTGGGGCGAATGAGCAGTTCTTC.

This chain uses TRBV7-9 with TRBJ1-2; D uncertain. The CDR3 extends over 13 amino acids. Germline V lookup: CDR1 SEHNR, CDR2 FQNEAQ (reference sequence). Deletions cut 2 bases from V and 8 bases from J, with 12 bases between. CDR3 residues: CASSLPGVAGYTF. The CDR3 nucleotides are TGTGCCAGCAGCTTACCCGGAGTCGCCGGCTACACCTTC.

A remark on this clonotype: Compared with germline, one end of the junction differs, possibly owing to a read error. V usage is TRBV20-1 and J usage is TRBJ2-6; D perhaps matches TRBD1 (6 bases). There are 15 residues in the CDR3. Germline CDR1 DFQATT, CDR2 SNEGSKA (reference sequence). This CDR3 reads CSARSTGSGANVPTF. The CDR3 nucleotides are TGCAGTGCTAGATCAACAGGGTCTGGGGCCAACGTCCCGACTTTC.

The V and J genes are TRBV15 and TRBJ2-4; 8 bases fit TRBD1. The end of the DNA aligns better with TRBJ2-7, so the J call may be wrong. Germline V gene lookup returns CDR1 LNHNV and CDR2 YYDKDF (reference sequence). The CDR3 runs to 16 residues. CDR3 region: CATSPTLGQGFYEQYF. DNA for the CDR3: TGTGCCACCAGCCCAACCTTAGGACAGGGATTCTACGAGCAGTACTTC.

This clonotype turned up a few times. V and J are TRBV3-1 and TRBJ2-5; TRBD2 matches 13 bases. V trimming: 3 bases; J trimming: 13 bases; junction bases outside the gene matches: 8. From germline, CDR1 is LGHDT and CDR2 YNNKEL (reference sequence). This CDR3 region has 14 residues. DNA of the CDR3: TGTGCCAGCAGCCACCTTGGGACTAGCGGGGTGATGTACTTC. Protein sequence: CASSHLGTSGVMYF.

For the CDR3, the DNA is TGTGCCAGCAGCTCTGTGGCCCGGACTGAAGCTTTCTTT. Encoded protein: CASSSVARTEAFF. This sequence joins TRBV7-2 and TRBJ1-1, with no clear D. Germline CDR1 SGHTA, CDR2 FQGNSA. The V and J ends lost 4 bases and 5 bases respectively, with 11 bases between them. The CDR3 length is 13 residues.

This clonotype has a handful of counts. V is TRBV12-3 or TRBV12-4 and J is TRBJ1-4, with 7 bases that match TRBD1. The CDR3 is 16 residues long. J gave up 7 bases and V 6 bases, and 14 bases lay outside the gene matches. CDR3 nucleotide sequence: TGTGCCAGCAGCCCGCCCGGGACAGCCTTGCTTGAAAAACTGTTTTTT. It encodes CASSPPGTALLEKLFF.

As to this clonotype: Just one base apart from a much larger clone, this may be a read error. The rearrangement joins TRBV7-9 to TRBJ1-1; no clear D. This CDR3 is 13 amino acids long. In germline, CDR1 is SEHNR, CDR2 FQNEAQ (reference sequence). CDR3 DNA sequence: TGTGCCATCAGCCTGGAGGCGAACACTGAAGCTTTCTTT. Its protein is CAISLEANTEAFF.

As for this clonotype: A much larger clone is a single base away; this may be a read error. The chain joins TRBV20-1 to TRBJ1-5; TRBD1 is a possible D gene (5 bases). Germline CDR1 DFQATT, CDR2 SNEGSKA (reference sequence). CDR3 length: 16 amino acids. This chain's CDR3 is CSARDWQGSSSQPQHF. CDR3 DNA sequence: TGCAGTGCTAGAGATTGGCAGGGTTCGAGCAGTCAGCCCCAGCATTTT.

The chain is built from TRBV6-6 and TRBJ2-7, with 10 bases aligning to TRBD1. The CDR3 consists of 16 residues. Germline CDR1 and CDR2: MNHNY and SVGAGI (reference sequence). The trim removed 5 bases at V and 5 bases at J, leaving 12 bases unmatched. DNA of the CDR3: TGTGCCAGCAGTCCGGGACAGGGGTTTGTCCCTCACGAGCAGTACTTC. Translated, it gives CASSPGQGFVPHEQYF.